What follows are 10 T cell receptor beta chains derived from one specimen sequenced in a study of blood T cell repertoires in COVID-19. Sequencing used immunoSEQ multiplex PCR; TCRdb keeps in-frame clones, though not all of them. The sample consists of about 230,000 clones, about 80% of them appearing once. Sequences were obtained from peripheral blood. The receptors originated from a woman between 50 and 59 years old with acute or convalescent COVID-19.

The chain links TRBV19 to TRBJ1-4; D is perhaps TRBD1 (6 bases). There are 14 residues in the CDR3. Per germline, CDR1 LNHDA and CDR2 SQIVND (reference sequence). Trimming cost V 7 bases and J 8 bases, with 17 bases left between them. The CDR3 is CASTMVGAREKLFF. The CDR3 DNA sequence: TGTGCCAGTACCATGGTGGGGGCAAGAGAAAAACTGTTTTTT.

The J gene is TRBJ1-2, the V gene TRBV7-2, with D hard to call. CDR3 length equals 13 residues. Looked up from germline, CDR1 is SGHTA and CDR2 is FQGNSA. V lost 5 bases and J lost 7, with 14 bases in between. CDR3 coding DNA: TGTGCCAGCAGCAGCGACTTGGGTGGTGGCTACACCTTC. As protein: CASSSDLGGGYTF.

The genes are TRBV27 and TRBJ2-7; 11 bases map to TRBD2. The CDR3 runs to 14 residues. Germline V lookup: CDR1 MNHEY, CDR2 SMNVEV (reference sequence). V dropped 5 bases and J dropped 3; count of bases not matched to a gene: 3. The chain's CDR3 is CASSLGLAGYEQYF. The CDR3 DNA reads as TGTGCCAGCAGTCTAGGACTAGCGGGCTACGAGCAGTACTTC.

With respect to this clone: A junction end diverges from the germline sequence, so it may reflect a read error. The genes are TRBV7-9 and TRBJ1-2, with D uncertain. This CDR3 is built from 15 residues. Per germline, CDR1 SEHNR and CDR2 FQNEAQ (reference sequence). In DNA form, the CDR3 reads TGTGCCAGCAGATTAGGAGGGCGCGGGAACTATGGCTACACCTTC. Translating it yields CASRLGGRGNYGYTF.

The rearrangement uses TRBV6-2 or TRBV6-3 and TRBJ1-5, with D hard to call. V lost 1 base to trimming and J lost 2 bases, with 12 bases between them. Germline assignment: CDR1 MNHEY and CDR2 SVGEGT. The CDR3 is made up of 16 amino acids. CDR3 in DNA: TGTGCCAGCAGTTACTACACCCCGGCGGGCAATCAGCCCCAGCATTTT. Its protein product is CASSYYTPAGNQPQHF.

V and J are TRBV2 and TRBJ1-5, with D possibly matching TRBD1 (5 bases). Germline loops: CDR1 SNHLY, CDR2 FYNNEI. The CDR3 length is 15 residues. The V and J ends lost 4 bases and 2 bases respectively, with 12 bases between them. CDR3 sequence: CASSVQGRGNQPQHF. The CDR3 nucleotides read TGTGCCAGCAGTGTTCAGGGTAGGGGCAATCAGCCCCAGCATTTT.

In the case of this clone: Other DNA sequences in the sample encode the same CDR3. The CDR3 here is CASSQPGQGKTQYF. Here the CDR3 DNA reads TGCGCCAGCAGCCAACCAGGACAGGGTAAGACCCAGTACTTC. This chain joins TRBV4-1 and TRBJ2-5, with 8 positions matching TRBD1. The CDR3 has 14 amino acids. V lost 2 bases to trimming and J lost 6 bases; unmatched junction nucleotides: 5. Germline V gives CDR1 MGHRA, CDR2 YSYEKL.

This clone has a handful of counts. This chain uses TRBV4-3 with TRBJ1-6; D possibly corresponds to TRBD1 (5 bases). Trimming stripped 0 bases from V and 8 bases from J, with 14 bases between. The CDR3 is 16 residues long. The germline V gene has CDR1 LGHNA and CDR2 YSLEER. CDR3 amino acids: CASSQDGQGSHSPLHF. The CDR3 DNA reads TGCGCCAGCAGCCAAGATGGGCAGGGTTCTCATTCACCCCTCCACTTT.

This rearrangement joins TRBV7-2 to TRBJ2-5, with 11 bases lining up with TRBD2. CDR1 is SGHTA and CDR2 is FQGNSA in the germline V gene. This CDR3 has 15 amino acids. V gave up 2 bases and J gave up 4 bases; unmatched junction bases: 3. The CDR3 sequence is CASSLTGLAVETQYF. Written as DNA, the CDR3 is TGTGCCAGCAGCTTAACGGGACTAGCGGTAGAGACCCAGTACTTC.

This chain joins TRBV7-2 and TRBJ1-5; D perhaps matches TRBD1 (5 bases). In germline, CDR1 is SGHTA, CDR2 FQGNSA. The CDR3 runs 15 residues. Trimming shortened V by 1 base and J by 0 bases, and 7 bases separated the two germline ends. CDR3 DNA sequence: TGTGCCAGCAGCTTAGGGACACTTAGCAATCAGCCCCAGCATTTT. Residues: CASSLGTLSNQPQHF.